This T cell receptor beta chain was retrieved from a study of technical replicates of blood from several donors. TCRdb's table, derived via immunoSEQ multiplex PCR, lists solely in-frame clones and lacks some. The table has 15,000 to 20,000 clones, around 87% seen once. Source material: PBMCs. The receptor was derived from a human donor in good health.

Here the CDR3 reads CASSPDSQETQYF. The CDR3 DNA is TGTGCCAGCTCACCGGACAGCCAAGAGACCCAGTACTTC. V is TRBV18 and J is TRBJ2-5; D may be TRBD1 (6 bases). V gave up 3 bases and J gave up 1 base, with 6 bases separating them. The CDR3 is 13 amino acids. CDR1 is KGHSH, CDR2 LQKENI, per germline.